Listed below are T cell receptor beta chains from one sample, sequenced in a study of shared clonotypes between healthy human individuals. Using immunoSEQ multiplex PCR, the repertoire was profiled, and TCRdb retains in-frame clones only, with some absent. Among approximately 720,000 clones listed, 72% were seen once. The sequenced sample consisted of memory CD4+ T cells sorted from blood. The origin of the receptors is a woman in her thirties in good health. CDR3s include the opening cysteine and the closing phenylalanine or tryptophan. D genes are given only for firm matches. Expanded clones get a size class; other rows say once, few or many, or leave the size out.

v_gene,abundance,j_gene,d_gene,CDR3nt,CDR3aa
TRBV5-1,NA,TRBJ2-1,NA,TGCGCCAGCAGCCTGGACGCGAGCTCCTACAATGAGCAGTTCTTC,CASSLDASSYNEQFF
TRBV19,few,TRBJ2-1,TRBD2,TGTGCCAGTAGTAGAGGACTAGCGGGAGGGGGTGAGCAGTTCTTC,CASSRGLAGGGEQFF
TRBV20-1,few,TRBJ1-1,NA,TGCAGTGCTGGGCCCTTGAGTGAAGCTTTCTTT,CSAGPLSEAFF
TRBV7-9,few,TRBJ2-7,NA,TGTGCCAGCAGCTTAGTTGGGGATCAAGAGCAGTACTTC,CASSLVGDQEQYF
TRBV18,NA,TRBJ2-6,NA,TGTGCCAGCTCACCTAATTGGTACGGGGCCAACGTCCTGACTTTC,CASSPNWYGANVLTF
TRBV28,few,TRBJ1-2,NA,TGTGCCAGCCGAAATAACTATGGTGGGGGGCCTGGCTATGGCTACACCTTC,CASRNNYGGGPGYGYTF
TRBV21-1,NA,TRBJ1-1,NA,TGTGCCAGCAGCAAAGAGTCTTCGGGCATCGGCATGAACACTGAAGCTTTCTTT,CASSKESSGIGMNTEAFF
TRBV11-3,NA,TRBJ2-2,TRBD1,TGTGCCAGCAGCTCCTGGACAGGGGACACCGGGGAGCTGTTTTTT,CASSSWTGDTGELFF
TRBV5-5,few,TRBJ1-5,TRBD1,TGTGCCAGCAGCTGGATGACAGGGAATCAGCCCCAGCATTTT,CASSWMTGNQPQHF
TRBV19,many,TRBJ2-3,NA,TGTGCCAGTAGTTTCCGCACAGATACGCAGTATTTT,CASSFRTDTQYF
TRBV15,once,TRBJ2-1,NA,TGTGCCACCAGCAGAGATACGGCGAGCTCCTACAATGAGCAGTTCTTC,CATSRDTASSYNEQFF
TRBV19,NA,TRBJ1-1,NA,TGTGCCAGTAGTATGGTAACAGTCGGCTTGTCCTTT,CASSMVTVGLSF
TRBV10-1,once,TRBJ1-2,NA,TGCGCCAGCAGTGATCGGGGGGACGGCCACGGCTACACCTTC,CASSDRGDGHGYTF
TRBV6-6,NA,TRBJ2-7,NA,TGTGCCAGCAGTTACGGGACGGGACCCTACGAGCAGTACTTC,CASSYGTGPYEQYF
TRBV9,few,TRBJ1-4,TRBD1,TGTGCCAGCAGCCTAGGAGAGACAGGGGGGGAAAAACTGTTTTTT,CASSLGETGGEKLFF
TRBV7-3,NA,TRBJ2-7,TRBD1,TGTGCCAGCAGCGGGACAGGGTCCTACGAGCAGTACTTC,CASSGTGSYEQYF
TRBV4-2,NA,TRBJ1-4,NA,TGTGCCAGCAGCCAAGTGGGAAGGACAGCAACTAATGAAAAACTGTTTTTT,CASSQVGRTATNEKLFF
TRBV11-2,NA,TRBJ2-7,NA,TGTGCCAGCAGTTCTACAGGGCTCGGAGAGCAGTACTTC,CASSSTGLGEQYF
TRBV19,NA,TRBJ1-1,TRBD1,TGTGCCAGTAGTATCCGGACAGGGTTTGGTGAAGCTTTCTTT,CASSIRTGFGEAFF
TRBV2,few,TRBJ2-7,NA,TGTGCCAGCAAGGGCCCTCTCTCAGTTTACGAGCAGTACTTC,CASKGPLSVYEQYF
TRBV6-5,NA,TRBJ2-1,NA,TGTGCCAGCAGACCTCCGGGACAATACAATGAGCAGTTCTTC,CASRPPGQYNEQFF
TRBV28,NA,TRBJ1-2,NA,TGTGCCAGCAGTTTAGTGCAGGGATCGAACTATGGCTACACCTTC,CASSLVQGSNYGYTF
TRBV28,NA,TRBJ2-7,TRBD1,TGTGCCAGCAGCCAGGGGGCCTCCTACGAGCAGTACTTC,CASSQGASYEQYF
TRBV4-1,NA,TRBJ2-7,NA,TGCGCCAGCAGCCAAGATGGTGGCAGACAGTACAAGGGTACCTACGAGCAGTACTTC,CASSQDGGRQYKGTYEQYF
TRBV5-1,few,TRBJ2-5,NA,TGCGCCAGCAGCTTGGGGCCCAGGGAATCTGGGGAGACCCAGTACTTC,CASSLGPRESGETQYF
TRBV5-6,few,TRBJ2-3,NA,TGTGCCAGCAGCCCCCTAGACACAGATACGCAGTATTTT,CASSPLDTDTQYF
TRBV2,NA,TRBJ2-1,TRBD2,TGTGCCAGCAGAGTTAGCGGGAGGGACTACTACAATGAGCAGTTCTTC,CASRVSGRDYYNEQFF
TRBV11-2,few,TRBJ1-4,NA,TGTGCCAGCAGCTGGGGTGGTGAAAAACTGTTTTTT,CASSWGGEKLFF
TRBV27,NA,TRBJ2-7,TRBD2,TGTGCCAGCAGTCTTAGCGGGGGGTCCTACGAGCAGTACTTC,CASSLSGGSYEQYF
TRBV19,once,TRBJ2-2,TRBD1,TGTGCCAGTAGTTTGGCAGGGGGTACGATGTCGACCGGGGAGCTGTTTTTT,CASSLAGGTMSTGELFF
TRBV6-1,NA,TRBJ2-7,NA,TGTGCCGTCTCCGGGACAATCGGCCCCTACGAGCAGTACTTC,CAVSGTIGPYEQYF
TRBV14,NA,TRBJ2-2,NA,TGTGCCAGCAGCCAAGAACGCAGCGGTAGGGAGCTGTTTTTT,CASSQERSGRELFF
TRBV20-1,NA,TRBJ2-1,NA,TGCAGTGCTCGAGGTGGGGAGGCGCAGTTCTTC,CSARGGEAQFF
TRBV27,NA,TRBJ2-7,TRBD2,TGTGCCAGCAGTTCGTTAGCGGGCGGCGCCTACGAGCAGTACTTC,CASSSLAGGAYEQYF
TRBV27,NA,TRBJ2-2,NA,TGTGCCAGCTGGAGCCGGGAGAACGGCACCGGGGAGCTGTTTTTT,CASWSRENGTGELFF
TRBV2,NA,TRBJ1-2,TRBD1,TGTGCCAGCAGTGAGGACAGGGTGGGGTATGGCTACACCTTC,CASSEDRVGYGYTF
TRBV5-4,NA,TRBJ2-2,TRBD1,TGTGCCAGCAGCTCCGCGCAGGGGGCTTCCGGGGAGCTGTTTTTT,CASSSAQGASGELFF
TRBV7-9,few,TRBJ1-4,NA,TGTGCCAGCAGAGCTTTCTCGGGACCTAATGAAAAACTGTTTTTT,CASRAFSGPNEKLFF
TRBV5-6,NA,TRBJ2-2,NA,TGTGCCAGCAGCTTGGAATGGAGAGGGAACACCGGGGAGCTGTTTTTT,CASSLEWRGNTGELFF
TRBV2,NA,TRBJ1-4,TRBD1,TGTGCCAGCAGGGAACAGGGGGGTCGAGAAAAACTGTTTTTT,CASREQGGREKLFF
TRBV19,few,TRBJ2-2,NA,TGTGCCAGTAGTATGGGACCCACCGGGGAGCTGTTTTTT,CASSMGPTGELFF
TRBV28,few,TRBJ1-3,NA,TGTGCCAGCAGTTTGCACAGGGCTGGAAACACCATATATTTT,CASSLHRAGNTIYF
TRBV28,NA,TRBJ1-3,NA,TGTGCCAGCCGCTCAGGGAGCTCTGGAAACACCATATATTTT,CASRSGSSGNTIYF
TRBV5-4,few,TRBJ2-7,TRBD2,TGTGCCAGCAGCCAAGACCCGACTAGCGGGAGCAACGAGCAGTACTTC,CASSQDPTSGSNEQYF
TRBV28,few,TRBJ2-2,NA,TGTGCCAGGTCATCGGCAGGGATCGGGGAGCTGTTTTTT,CARSSAGIGELFF
TRBV28,NA,TRBJ1-2,NA,TGTGCCAGCAGTTCGCCTCCTAAAACGCTATTAGGCTACACCTTC,CASSSPPKTLLGYTF